The rows below give T cell receptor beta chains drawn from one sample of a study of T-cell reconstitution after alpha-beta-depleted transplantation in children. TCRdb ran MiXCR on the PCR reads and lists one entry per CDR3 protein. Among around 450,000 distinct CDR3 sequences listed, over 9.5% were seen once. The specimen was PBMCs, collected before TCRalphabeta/CD19-depleted stem cell transplant. The receptors were sampled from a child aged 2-15 years with inherited bone marrow failure, due to receive a stem cell transplant. CDR3s include the opening cysteine and the closing phenylalanine or tryptophan. The D gene is left open where the match is weak. Only part of the rows carry a size: once, few, many, or a class if the clone is expanded.

d_call	clone_size	v_call	j_call	cdr3_nt	cdr3_aa
-	-	TRBV2	TRBJ2-7	TGTGCCAGCAGGACCGACGCCGAGGAGCAGTACTTC	CASRTDAEEQYF
-	many	TRBV29-1	TRBJ2-7	TGCAGCGTTGAAGGTTGGGGCACAGAGCAGTACTTC	CSVEGWGTEQYF
TRBD1	-	TRBV7-2	TRBJ1-2	TGTGCCAGCAGCTTAGCCTCCTCGACAGGGTTTCATGGCTACACCTTC	CASSLASSTGFHGYTF
TRBD1	many	TRBV29-1	TRBJ1-2	TGCAGCGTGAGATTCCGGGACAGGGGTGGCTACACCTTC	CSVRFRDRGGYTF
TRBD1	few	TRBV5-5	TRBJ2-7	TGTGCCAGCAGCTTCCTACAGGGGACCTCCTACGAGCAGTACTTC	CASSFLQGTSYEQYF
-	many	TRBV5-1	TRBJ1-1	TGCGCCAGCAGCATTCAGAACGCGAACACTGAAGCTTTCTTT	CASSIQNANTEAFF
TRBD2	-	TRBV7-6	TRBJ2-7	TGTGCCAGCAGCCCCGGGCTAGCGGGAGAGCACGAGCAGTACTTC	CASSPGLAGEHEQYF
-	many	TRBV27	TRBJ2-7	TGTGCCAGCAGTTCGATAGGAGTATCCTACGAGCAGTACTTC	CASSSIGVSYEQYF
TRBD2	many	TRBV5-1	TRBJ2-7	TGCGCCAGCAGCCGAGGACTAGCGGGAGAACAGCAGTACTTC	CASSRGLAGEQQYF
TRBD2	many	TRBV28	TRBJ2-3	TGTGCCAGCAGTTCCCTAGCGGGAGTTTCTACGCAGTATTTT	CASSSLAGVSTQYF
TRBD1	many	TRBV7-8	TRBJ2-5	TGTGCCAGCAGCTTTGGACAGGGCCTAAACGGGGACTTC	CASSFGQGLNGDF
TRBD1	many	TRBV12-3/TRBV12-4	TRBJ2-7	TGTGCCAGCAGTATGTACAGGGGGCTTAACGAGCAGTACTTC	CASSMYRGLNEQYF
TRBD2	few	TRBV6-1	TRBJ2-5	TGTGCCAGCAGTGCCGGACTAGAAGTGGCGACCCAGTACTTC	CASSAGLEVATQYF
-	-	TRBV12-3/TRBV12-4	TRBJ2-2	-	CASSLVIWGKGTGELIF
-	many	TRBV6-5	TRBJ2-7	TGTGCCAGCCCGGACGGGGCCTACGAGCAGTACTTC	CASPDGAYEQYF
-	many	TRBV20-1	TRBJ2-3	TGCAGTGCTAGAGATATCCGGCGGGCCTCCACAGATACGCAGTATTTT	CSARDIRRASTDTQYF
TRBD2	-	TRBV6-2/TRBV6-3	TRBJ2-1	TGTGCCAGCAGAGGCCTACTAGCGGGAGCCTACAATGAGCAGTTCTTC	CASRGLLAGAYNEQFF
-	many	TRBV5-1	TRBJ1-1	TGCGCCAGCAGCTCTCTCGCCGGGGGGGGCACTGAAGCTTTCTTT	CASSSLAGGGTEAFF
-	few	TRBV20-1	TRBJ2-7	TGCAGTGCTAGATCCCCTTTAAGGGGGGTCAACGAGCAGTACTTC	CSARSPLRGVNEQYF
-	many	TRBV5-1	TRBJ1-1	TGCGCCAGCAGCTTATCAGGGGTGATCACTGAAGCTTTCTTT	CASSLSGVITEAFF